What follows describes a single T cell receptor beta chain. Its antigen is currently unknown. Germline V gene data show CDR1 as MNHEY and CDR2 as SMNVEV (reference sequence). V was shortened by 6 bases and J by 10 bases, with 16 bases between the two germline ends. The CDR3 spans 14 residues. These data come from a study of lymphopenia after photon versus proton radiotherapy. Sequencing was performed with immunoSEQ multiplex PCR; in TCRdb, only in-frame clones are kept and a portion is missing. Here the sample spans about 24,000 clones, around four fifths being singletons. Points from the study as a whole: A bigger post-nadir fall in TCR diversity correlated inversely with survival time in deceased patients.

The TCR originated in a man aged 35 to 55 with gastric cancer. The material sequenced was peripheral blood, taken from a patient treated with photon-based radiotherapy. This chain connects TRBV27 to TRBJ1-6; weak D call: TRBD1 (6 bases). In DNA, the CDR3 is TGTGCCAGCAGCCCCGGGAGGGGGGGCTCACCCCTCCACTTT. This encodes CASSPGRGGSPLHF.